The entry below describes one TCR beta chain. Its antigen is unknown. This may stem from a read error, because a much larger clone lies one nucleotide away. This is likely a read error, given that the CDR3 carries no conserved phenylalanine or tryptophan at its end. The source of the sample is a study of T cells in Graves' hyperthyroidism and ophthalmopathy. Study observations and caveats: A 13 V-J signature model discriminated ophthalmopathy versus stable hyperthyroidism.

Those patients with uncontrolled infection, other autoimmune disease, pregnancy or lactation were excluded. In making diagnoses, clinical symptoms, serum thyroxine and TRAb, thyroid ultrasound and orbital computed tomography were all used. Amplification targeted TCR beta CDR3 regions from RNA transcripts. The primer set for the first-round RT-PCR of the TCR CDR3 was HTBI. TCRdb processed the multiplex PCR reads anew with MiXCR; each CDR3 protein has one entry. This table has hundreds of thousands of distinct CDR3 sequences, over 35% appearing once. The CDR3 sequence is 14 residues long. V lost 4 bases, J lost 2 bases, and 10 bases lay in between. CDR1 is SGDLS, CDR2 YYNGEE, per germline.

The TCR originated in a man aged 18-30 years with Graves' hyperthyroidism. The sequenced sample was blood. This chain connects TRBV9 to TRBJ1-5, with a weak D call TRBD1 (5 bases). The CDR3 DNA is TGTGCCAGCAGCCGTGGGACCGGCAATCAGCCCCAGCATCTT. This translates into CASSRGTGNQPQHL.